The entry that follows covers one T cell receptor beta chain sequence. Antigen specificity is unknown. Everyone who donated was a healthy bone marrow donor. This specimen belongs to a study of cytomegalovirus exposure and HLA in healthy donors. Overall study context: Early on, a data release was issued that held tens of millions of unique TCRs from HLA-typed donors. Study results and limitations: One cluster of highly shared sequence variants probably arose as a sequencing artifact.

After removal of 0 bases from V and 7 bases from J, the junction contained 8 bases not matched to a gene. The germline V gene encodes CDR1 MRHNA and CDR2 SNTAGT. CDR3 length: 16 amino acids. The PCR used 60 Vbeta and 13 Jbeta primers. Assay: immunoSEQ multiplex PCR; the TCRdb copy retains only in-frame clones and omits some. The sample has around 130,000 clones; 6.5% to 9.5% are singletons. Material for sequencing was PBMCs. The clonotype originates from a man aged 35-49 years in good health and CMV-seronegative. The chain links TRBV6-4 to TRBJ1-5; 8 positions match TRBD1. In nucleotides, the CDR3 is TGTGCCAGCAGTGACTCCTCGGGCAGGGGGCACCAGCCCCAGCATTTT. Translated, it gives CASSDSSGRGHQPQHF.